The TCR beta chain under discussion was sequenced for a study of T cell responses to AZD1222 COVID-19 vaccine. Generated by immunoSEQ multiplex PCR, the TCRdb table keeps only in-frame clones and is missing some. Of fewer than 150,000 clones in the sample, about 90% are singletons; the top ten hold under 2.5%. Broader study findings: Dominant at 160-218 and 743-854, vaccine-associated CD4 TCRs also spanned spike. Donor demographics were predominantly white British with a female majority; clonal diversity may be underestimated.

The CDR3 is made up of 16 amino acids, end residues included. As for this clone: The antigen is undetermined. It is unclear where the CDR3 begins or ends on the DNA, so no DNA is shown, and the CDR3 is as TCRdb lists it.

The gene calls are TRBV12-1 and TRBJ2-1. TRBV12-1 is an annotated pseudogene. The clonotype was recovered from an adult in good health. The material sequenced was peripheral blood, taken on day 0 of AZD1222 vaccination. The CDR3 protein is CASSFGMGTTYNEQFF.